This TCR beta chain was documented in a study of beta chain features in type 1 diabetes (dated by TCRdb to about 2018). Concerning the study at large: Patients and healthy donors did not differ in mean age, gender distribution, total cell number or subset yield. A total of some 100,000,000 sorted cells were examined across all samples, and a strong correlation was observed between cell number per subset and RNA yield. In the study, TCRB repertoires of sorted circulating CD4+ T cell subsets from recently diagnosed type 1 diabetes patients were compared with those of matched healthy donors. Regulatory and stem cell-like memory subsets were obtained from only 8 patients and roughly eight healthy donors, while naive and central memory subsets were obtained from all 30 or so donors. General findings and caveats noted by the study authors: The naive, central memory and regulatory TCRB repertoires appeared to resemble one another more closely among patients than among healthy donors. Patients with type 1 diabetes made fewer insertions and deleted more nucleotides at VDJ recombination sites, implying thymic rearrangement abnormalities. Because cDNA rather than genomic DNA was sequenced, highly expressing activated cells could have been over-represented, although no difference in activation and CD3 levels was found between groups. Type 1 diabetes patients showed a moderate but significant shortening of TCRB CDR3 length in all four CD4+ subsets. Shorter templates might be favored by PCR, yet because patient and control samples were amplified and corrected together, any such skew would affect both groups equally. Because small numbers of individuals were included in the HLA sub-analyses, any influence of HLA type on TCRB rearrangement was left unresolved.

This clone was counted between two and nine times. What antigen it recognizes has not been identified. No base quality information exists; no much larger clone differs at one position. The entire amount of isolated RNA was reverse transcribed using the High Capacity cDNA Reverse Transcription Kit, so the sequenced TCRB transcripts were expressed ones. Naive, central memory and regulatory T cell samples underwent deep immunoSEQ sequencing, averaging around 3.7 million total reads per sample. After sorted cells were lysed in RLT buffer, RNA was extracted with DNase-treated RNeasy Micro or Mini kits, with the choice depending on cell number. Each cell subset was processed on its own to prevent cross-contamination, while patient and healthy donor samples were processed together. The immunoSEQ multiplex PCR was used to amplify TCRB sequences from cDNA, generating 87-bp fragments that spanned the CDR3 region. The amplicons were sequenced using the Illumina HiSeq platform. The authors' analysis ran thus. Synthetic template baselines were used to correct PCR bias computationally, reads within Hamming distance 2 were collapsed, and singletons that could not be merged were discarded. Reads were aligned against IMGT so that V, D and J genes, CDR3 length and insertions or deletions at six rearrangement sites could be assigned. Clonotype counts were normalized to sorted cell number within each subset before computing true diversity and Gini coefficients with the tcR R package. The overlap coefficient, calculated on TCRB nucleotide sequences, was used to measure repertoire sharing. As a proxy for the pre-selection repertoire, out-of-frame TCRB sequences from naive cells were analyzed. TCRdb stores this immuneACCESS table with in-frame sequences only. Part of the clones is absent; in the studies checked, under half of the shortfall reflects unresolved V genes, and no reason is known for the rest. V and J calls and clone size are as listed in that table; D and trimming were resolved from the DNA. The sample records about 270,000 clones, 13% to 15% of which are singletons. About 0.015% of the sample belongs to the ten largest clones.

The CDR3 starts with the cysteine, ends with the phenylalanine, and has 14 residues. Only the CDR3 DNA is retained, 42 bases long and in frame from the first base. The germline V gene specifies SGHRS as CDR1 and YFSETQ as CDR2. Trimming accounts for 4 bases at V and 3 bases at J, while the number of junction bases matched to no gene is 3. From each donor, a single peripheral blood sample of roughly 0.11 L on average was drawn into heparinised tubes. A BD FACSAria II was used to sort naive, central memory, regulatory and stem cell-like memory CD4+ T cells with a panel that included CD45RO, CCR7, CD25, CD127, CD95 and CD27. Every sorted population had a purity above 95%. PBMCs were isolated right away by Lymphoprep density gradient centrifugation and were stained directly, without culture. So that batch effects would be minimized, each experiment stained and sorted samples in pairs, pairing one healthy donor with one patient.

The chain is encoded by TRBV5-1 joined to TRBJ2-5, and 10 junction bases match TRBD1. The source material was naive CD4+ T cells from blood. Explained via the paper, the cell subset or site label denotes: true naive CD4+ T cells. This TCR derives from a young man with type 1 diabetes. Read as DNA, the sequence is TGCGCCAGCAGCCAAGGGACAGGGGAAGAGACCCAGTACTTC. It encodes CASSQGTGEETQYF. Extended through the reference TRBV5-1 and TRBJ2-5 proteins, this CDR3 yields the full variable domain: KAGVTQTPRYLIKTRGQQVTLSCSPISGHRSVSWYQQTPGQGLQFLFEYFSETQRNKGNFPGRFSGRQFSNSRSEMNVSTLELGDSALYLCASSQGTGEETQYFGPGTRLLVL.